Here is one T cell receptor (beta chain) with its context. This record belongs to a study of shared clonotypes between healthy human individuals. Study as a whole: CD4 naive and CD4 memory each took three plates per donor, while CD8 naive took two and CD8 memory one.

The CDR3 sequence is 15 residues long. Germline V gene lookup returns CDR1 SGHTA and CDR2 FQGTGA. V was pared by 0 bases and J by 6 bases, with 13 bases between. The protocol was immunoSEQ multiplex PCR, while the TCRdb copy is restricted to in-frame clones and leaves out a portion. Of around 1.1 million clones listed, 75% to 80% were seen once; the top ten hold 0.6% to 0.7%. The donor cohort consisted entirely of Caucasian adults residing in Nashville, Tennessee. Sequenced sample: memory CD4+ T cells from PBMCs. Subset given: CD45RA-negative fraction. The J gene is TRBJ2-3, the V gene TRBV7-3; D ambiguous. The sequence was obtained from a man aged 18 to 29 in good health. Some clones in this sample may be carry-over from other donors' samples. The CDR3 DNA reads as TGTGCCAGCAGCTTAACCGGCGCGAAAGGGGATACGCAGTATTTT. It translates to CASSLTGAKGDTQYF.